Below are 21 T cell receptor beta chains sequenced from a single sample in a study of blood T cell repertoires in COVID-19. Sequencing used immunoSEQ multiplex PCR; TCRdb keeps in-frame clones, though not all of them. The sample gives 15,000 to 20,000 clones, around nine tenths of which show up once; around 48% is in the top ten. The specimen was peripheral blood. The receptors derive from a human donor in a cohort sampled during active COVID-19.

This clone was recorded only once. This chain uses TRBV4-2 with TRBJ2-3, with TRBD2 identical over 9 bases. Germline CDR1 and CDR2: LGHNA and YNFKEQ. V lost 0 bases to trimming and J lost 10 bases; unmatched junction nucleotides: 8. This CDR3 comprises 15 residues. CDR3 region: CASSQDGGGARPQYF. CDR3 DNA sequence: TGTGCCAGCAGCCAAGATGGCGGGGGGGCCCGACCGCAGTATTTT.

V and J are TRBV3-1 (or the pseudogene TRBV3-2) and TRBJ1-2; 9 bases are shared with TRBD1. The junction had 7 bases not matched to a gene; V was cut back by 4 bases and J by 4 bases. Germline CDR1 and CDR2: LGHDT and YNNKEL (reference sequence). The CDR3 covers 15 residues. The CDR3 loop is CASSLRQGVPYGYTF. The CDR3 DNA is TGTGCCAGCAGCCTGAGACAGGGGGTCCCCTATGGCTACACCTTC.

This chain connects TRBV3-1 (or the pseudogene TRBV3-2) to TRBJ2-7; 11 bases are shared with TRBD2. After removal of 2 bases from V and 6 bases from J, the junction contained 6 bases not matched to a gene. Germline V gene lookup returns CDR1 LGHDT and CDR2 YNNKEL (reference sequence). This CDR3 is 15 amino acids long. The CDR3 DNA sequence: TGTGCCAGCAGCCAAAATAGCGGGGGGGTCAGCGAGCAGTACTTC. It yields the protein CASSQNSGGVSEQYF.

The gene calls are TRBV5-8 and TRBJ2-2, with 9 bases that match TRBD1. CDR1 SGHTS and CDR2 YDEGEE come from the germline V gene. This CDR3 contains 15 residues. The V gene end was trimmed by 3 bases and the J gene end by 6 bases; junction bases not matched to a gene: 6. The CDR3 bases are TGTGCCAGCAGCTACCGGGACAGGGAGCCCGGGGAGCTGTTTTTT. Its translation is CASSYRDREPGELFF. Drawing the rest from reference TRBV5-8 and TRBJ2-2, the complete variable domain is EAGVTQSPTHLIKTRGQQATLRCSPISGHTSVYWYQQALGLGLQFLLWYDEGEERNRGNFPPRFSGRQFPNYSSELNVNALELEDSALYLCASSYRDREPGELFFGEGSRLTVL.

The CDR3: CASRFRGTESNQPQHF. The CDR3 DNA reads as TGTGCCAGCAGGTTTCGTGGGACAGAGAGCAATCAGCCCCAGCATTTT. The chain is built from TRBV27 and TRBJ1-5; TRBD1 aligns across 7 bases. The CDR3 runs to 16 residues. Germline V lookup: CDR1 MNHEY, CDR2 SMNVEV (reference sequence). The junction had 9 bases not matched to a gene; V was cut back by 6 bases and J by 1 base.

The chain recombines TRBV5-6 with TRBJ2-1, with a possible D match to TRBD2 (6 bases). The CDR3 extends over 15 amino acids. Germline-derived CDR1 and CDR2 are SGHDT and YYEEEE. Trimming removed 5 bases from V and 6 bases from J, with 18 bases in between. CDR3 bases: TGTGCCAGCAGAGAGTTGGGGGGTGACTCCAATGAGCAGTTCTTC. Its protein is CASRELGGDSNEQFF.

CDR3 region: CAWAVRGQGAFEQYF. The CDR3 nucleotides are TGTGCCTGGGCGGTTCGGGGACAGGGGGCCTTCGAGCAGTACTTC. This chain uses TRBV30 with TRBJ2-7; 12 bases align to TRBD1. Germline CDR1 GTSNPN, CDR2 SVGIG (reference sequence). J lost 6 bases, V lost 5 bases, and 11 bases had no gene match. This CDR3 is built from 15 residues.

CDR3 DNA sequence: TGTGCCAGTAGTACCGGACAGATCACAGATACGCAGTATTTT. It is translated as CASSTGQITDTQYF. This chain joins TRBV19 and TRBJ2-3, with a tentative D call TRBD1 (6 bases). This CDR3 has 14 residues. Germline CDR1 and CDR2: LNHDA and SQIVND (reference sequence). With 4 bases removed from V and 2 bases from J, the gap between germline ends came to 10 bases.

The chain employs TRBV9 and TRBJ1-2; TRBD1 matches at 9 bases. Germline loops: CDR1 SGDLS, CDR2 YYNGEE. The CDR3 totals 15 residues. Losses at the gene ends were 0 bases for V and 7 bases for J; bases not matched to a gene: 7. DNA of the CDR3: TGTGCCAGCAGCGTAGGGACAGGGGAGGAAGGTGGCTACACCTTC. Its translation is CASSVGTGEEGGYTF.

This rearrangement joins TRBV7-9 to TRBJ1-2, with 8 positions matching TRBD1. Trimming at V came to 5 bases and at J to 5 bases, leaving 7 bases not matched to a gene. Germline CDR1 reads SEHNR; CDR2 reads FQNEAQ (reference sequence). The CDR3 totals 14 residues. The CDR3 loop is CASSHRDRSYGYTF. CDR3 bases: TGTGCCAGCAGCCACCGGGACAGGAGTTATGGCTACACCTTC.

This clone has a single count. The gene calls are TRBV2 and TRBJ2-7; TRBD1 agrees at 7 bases. This CDR3 comprises 14 residues. The V gene's germline CDR1 is SNHLY and CDR2 FYNNEI. The V segment lost 6 bases and the J segment 0 bases; nucleotides outside the gene matches: 5. CDR3 in DNA: TGTGCCAGCAGGTTCGGACAGGACTCCTACGAGCAGTACTTC. Its protein product is CASRFGQDSYEQYF.

This chain links TRBV5-1 with TRBJ1-2; TRBD1 matches at 8 bases. The CDR3 is 14 residues long. The V segment lost 3 bases and the J segment 8 bases; nucleotides outside the gene matches: 9. Germline V CDR1 and CDR2: SGHRS, YFSETQ. The CDR3 coding sequence is TGCGCCAGCAGCTGGTCCGACAGGGGAATGGGCTACACCTTC. It encodes CASSWSDRGMGYTF.

The chain couples TRBV4-1 to TRBJ2-1, with 10 bases lining up with TRBD2. Looked up from germline, CDR1 is MGHRA and CDR2 is YSYEKL. This CDR3 spans 19 amino acids. V lost 1 base to trimming and J lost 4 bases; unmatched junction nucleotides: 13. CDR3 in DNA: TGCGCCAGCAGCCAAGGCTTAGCGGGGGGCCCCGGCGGATACAATGAGCAGTTCTTC. As protein: CASSQGLAGGPGGYNEQFF.

CDR3 amino acids: CAISEAGGKGNTEAFF. The CDR3 nucleotides read TGTGCCATCAGTGAAGCAGGGGGCAAGGGGAACACTGAAGCTTTCTTT. This chain joins TRBV10-3 and TRBJ1-1, with 8 bases fitting TRBD1. The ends lost 3 bases at V and 1 base at J; junction bases unmatched: 7. The CDR3 runs 16 residues. Germline V CDR1 and CDR2: ENHRY, SYGVKD.

The gene calls are TRBV3-1 (or the pseudogene TRBV3-2) and TRBJ2-4; 12 bases align to TRBD2. This CDR3 region has 18 residues. With 0 bases clipped from V and 6 bases from J, the junction kept 9 bases outside the gene matches. Per germline, CDR1 LGHDT and CDR2 YNNKEL (reference sequence). This CDR3 reads CASSQEGTSGFGVNIQYF. The CDR3 region has the DNA TGTGCCAGCAGCCAAGAGGGGACTAGCGGGTTCGGGGTAAACATTCAGTACTTC.

This clone was observed a few times. The chain links TRBV11-3 to TRBJ2-2; 10 bases agree with TRBD2. The CDR3 runs 16 residues. V dropped 4 bases and J dropped 2; count of bases not matched to a gene: 4. CDR1 and CDR2 (germline): SGHNT, YENEEA. CDR3 DNA sequence: TGTGCCAGCAGCTCCTGGACTAGCGGAAACACCGGGGAGCTGTTTTTT. This translates into CASSSWTSGNTGELFF.

V is TRBV25-1 and J is TRBJ2-1; 10 nucleotides match TRBD2. Germline assignment: CDR1 MGHDK and CDR2 SYGVNS. The CDR3 totals 15 residues. The ends lost 7 bases at V and 8 bases at J; junction bases unmatched: 11. CDR3 nucleotide sequence: TGTGCCAGCACCCCAAGCGGGGGGGCCGTCGATGAGCAGTTCTTC. Protein: CASTPSGGAVDEQFF.

The V call is TRBV24-1, the J call TRBJ1-1, with D uncertain. Germline lookup yields CDR1 KGHDR and CDR2 SFDVKD. With 1 base removed from V and 0 bases from J, the gap between germline ends came to 11 bases. The CDR3 is 16 amino acids. The CDR3 DNA is TGTGCCACCAGTGATTTCGGAGGGCCCATGAACACTGAAGCTTTCTTT. As protein: CATSDFGGPMNTEAFF.

The genes are TRBV7-2 and TRBJ2-3; 8 bases align to TRBD2. The V segment lost 8 bases and the J segment 0 bases; nucleotides outside the gene matches: 4. The CDR3 length is 14 residues. Germline V lookup: CDR1 SGHTA, CDR2 FQGNSA. CDR3 loop: CASQIAGSTDTQYF. The CDR3 DNA follows: TGTGCCAGCCAGATAGCGGGGAGCACAGATACGCAGTATTTT.

This clone was found a few times. The V and J genes are TRBV2 and TRBJ1-4; D is unclear. The length of the CDR3 is 12 residues. V was clipped by 4 bases and J by 4 bases, with 4 bases between them. Germline V gene sequence: CDR1 SNHLY, CDR2 FYNNEI. The CDR3 nucleotides read TGTGCCAGCAGTGGAGTTAATGAAAAACTGTTTTTT. Amino acid sequence: CASSGVNEKLFF.

The chain recombines TRBV19 with TRBJ2-1, with TRBD2 identical over 8 bases. The V gene end was trimmed by 5 bases and the J gene end by 6 bases; junction bases not matched to a gene: 12. The CDR3 is made up of 16 amino acids. Per germline, CDR1 LNHDA and CDR2 SQIVND (reference sequence). The CDR3 sequence is CASSLVAGGTGNEQFF. As DNA, the CDR3 is TGTGCCAGTAGTCTCGTTGCGGGGGGTACAGGCAATGAGCAGTTCTTC. Filled out from reference TRBV19 and TRBJ2-1, the complete variable domain reads DGGITQSPKYLFRKEGQNVTLSCEQNLNHDAMYWYRQDPGQGLRLIYYSQIVNDFQKGDIAEGYSVSREKKESFPLTVTSAQKNPTAFYLCASSLVAGGTGNEQFFGPGTRLTVL.